Detailed here is one T cell receptor beta chain. The antigen is undetermined. The data stem from a study of cytomegalovirus exposure and HLA in healthy donors. Study as a whole: Within an early data release were 85 million or so unique TCRs drawn from HLA-typed donors. Whole-study findings and limits: Sequence variants that were highly shared formed a cluster that was likely a sequencing artifact. Reportedly, a later analysis found an Asian-associated ancestry cluster had fewer N-insertions than the approximately 700-donor mean.

The trim removed 3 bases at V and 5 bases at J, leaving 10 bases unmatched. The CDR3 sequence is 15 residues long. Germline CDR1 and CDR2: SGHRS and YFSETQ. Researchers ran the PCR with 60 Vbeta and 13 Jbeta primers. Assay used: immunoSEQ multiplex PCR; TCRdb lists only in-frame clones, some missing. The data show tens of thousands of clones, with 78% seen just once and 2% to 3% held by the top ten. The donors were healthy bone marrow donors. This clonotype was obtained from a male donor in good health and CMV-seropositive. The chain has TRBV5-1 and TRBJ2-7; 8 bases line up with TRBD1. Sample: PBMCs. The CDR3 sequence is CASSSANGQGNEQYF. CDR3 bases: TGCGCCAGCAGCTCAGCAAACGGACAGGGTAACGAGCAGTACTTC. Filled out from reference TRBV5-1 and TRBJ2-7, the complete variable domain reads KAGVTQTPRYLIKTRGQQVTLSCSPISGHRSVSWYQQTPGQGLQFLFEYFSETQRNKGNFPGRFSGRQFSNSRSEMNVSTLELGDSALYLCASSSANGQGNEQYFGPGTRLTVT.